A single sample is the source of the 21 T cell receptor beta chains below, sequenced in a study of glioma-infiltrating T cells. Amplification of TCR alpha and beta CDR3 regions from RNA used iRepertoire nested multiplex PCR. Via MiXCR, TCRdb re-called the multiplex PCR reads, giving one row per CDR3 protein. This table has more than 95,000 distinct CDR3 sequences, approximately 23% appearing once. Sequencing used glioma tissue, nonneoplastic brain tissue, or PBMCs (not recorded which). Every receptor here comes from a human donor with low-grade glioma or glioblastoma, undergoing nonglioma brain surgery, or in good health (not recorded which).

This clonotype was seen repeatedly, ten times or more. This chain links TRBV7-8 with TRBJ2-5, with D perhaps matching TRBD2 (6 bases). With 6 bases removed from V and 2 bases from J, the gap between germline ends came to 16 bases. Germline loops: CDR1 SGHVS, CDR2 FQNEAQ. The CDR3 consists of 15 residues. CDR3 nucleotide sequence: TGTGCCAGCAGGAGGACCTGGGAGGCGCAAGAGACCCAGTACTTC. As protein: CASRRTWEAQETQYF.

This clonotype was picked up many times. This CDR3 reads CSASTELYLQHF. In DNA, the CDR3 is TGCAGTGCCTCCACGGAGCTCTATCTCCAGCATTTT. The gene calls are TRBV20-1 and TRBJ1-5; D gene unclear. V was pared by 6 bases and J by 12 bases, with 18 bases between. Germline V gene lookup returns CDR1 DFQATT and CDR2 SNEGSKA (reference sequence). The CDR3 is 12 residues long.

This chain joins TRBV6-1 and TRBJ1-4; 9 nucleotides match TRBD1. Unmatched junction bases numbered 11, after V lost 7 bases and J lost 8 bases. This CDR3 is built from 15 residues. Germline V lookup: CDR1 MNHNS, CDR2 SASEGT. Here the CDR3 reads CASMPTDRGGEKLFF. CDR3 bases: TGTGCCAGCATGCCTACCGACAGGGGGGGCGAAAAACTGTTTTTT.

This clonotype was observed many times. This chain uses TRBV4-1 with TRBJ1-2, with D uncertain. The CDR3 length is 12 residues. Trimming took 4 bases from V and 3 from J, leaving 6 bases between them. Germline V CDR1 and CDR2: MGHRA, YSYEKL. This chain's CDR3 is CASSPGYYGYTF. The CDR3 DNA is TGCGCCAGCAGCCCTGGGTACTATGGCTACACCTTC.

This clonotype was detected many times. CDR3 DNA sequence: TGTGCCAGCAGTCGGGACATTACGCAGTATTTT. Protein product: CASSRDITQYF. The chain couples TRBV7-9 to TRBJ2-3, with a tentative D call TRBD1 (6 bases). There are 11 residues in the CDR3. The germline V gene encodes CDR1 SEHNR and CDR2 FQNEAQ (reference sequence). Between the trimmed V and J ends, which lost 6 bases and 8 bases, there was a span of 9 bases.

At least ten counts were recorded for this clonotype. The chain employs TRBV7-2 and TRBJ2-5; D unclear. V was shortened by 4 bases and J by 6 bases, with 12 bases between the two germline ends. The CDR3 loop spans 13 amino acids. Germline V CDR1 and CDR2: SGHTA, FQGNSA. CDR3 amino acids: CASSSPPRKTQYF. CDR3 nucleotides: TGTGCCAGCAGCTCCCCCCCTCGGAAGACCCAGTACTTC.

The chain uses TRBV4-1 and TRBJ2-7, with D unclear. The CDR3 totals 18 residues. V lost 0 bases and J 0 bases, leaving 18 bases between the germline ends. The V gene's germline CDR1 is MGHRA and CDR2 YSYEKL. CDR3 region: CASSQDLIGPLGSYEQYF. In DNA, the CDR3 is TGCGCCAGCAGCCAAGATCTTATCGGCCCCCTGGGCTCCTACGAGCAGTACTTC.

About this clonotype itself: A much more abundant neighbour one base away suggests this may be a read error. The chain carries TRBV19 and TRBJ2-7; D is uncertain. The CDR3 covers 14 residues. The germline V gene has CDR1 LNHDA and CDR2 SQIVND (reference sequence). CDR3 sequence (DNA): TGTGCCAATAGTCCCAGGTTGGGGACCTACGAGCAGTACTTC. Its translation is CANSPRLGTYEQYF.

This clonotype was detected ten times or more. In nucleotides, the CDR3 is TGTGCCAGCAGCCGAGACATACCAGATACGCAGTATTTT. Protein product: CASSRDIPDTQYF. The J gene is TRBJ2-3, the V gene TRBV5-4; D is unresolved. The CDR3 totals 13 residues. Trimming shortened V by 4 bases and J by 4 bases, and 10 bases separated the two germline ends. Germline CDR1 SGHNT, CDR2 YYREEE (reference sequence).

About this clonotype itself: This may come from a read error, since a much larger clone is one base off. The rearrangement uses TRBV24-1 and TRBJ2-5; D is uncertain. Germline V gene data show CDR1 as KGHDR and CDR2 as SFDVKD. This CDR3 has 13 amino acids. The CDR3 bases are TGTGCCACCAGTGATTCCCATCAAGACACCCAGTACTTC. Translating it yields CATSDSHQDTQYF.

This clonotype has just a few counts. The chain uses TRBV30 and TRBJ2-3, with TRBD2 as a possible D gene (5 bases). Trimming stripped 3 bases from V and 6 bases from J, with 10 bases between. Germline loops: CDR1 GTSNPN, CDR2 SVGIG (reference sequence). The CDR3 spans 12 residues. The CDR3 coding sequence is TGTGCCTGGAGGGAGGCAGCGGATACGCAGTATTTT. Amino acid sequence: CAWREAADTQYF.

This clonotype was counted at least ten times. The chain is built from TRBV27 and TRBJ1-5, with D perhaps TRBD1 (5 bases). Germline CDR1 and CDR2: MNHEY and SMNVEV (reference sequence). The CDR3 loop spans 18 amino acids. Trimming pared 6 bases from V and 0 bases from J, leaving 21 bases between. The DNA of the CDR3 is TGTGCCAGCAGCCCAAGGCAGGGTTGGGACTATAGCAATCAGCCCCAGCATTTT. Protein sequence: CASSPRQGWDYSNQPQHF.

Concerning this clonotype itself: This sequence may be a read error, since a much larger clone differs from it by one base. The chain uses TRBV12-3 or TRBV12-4 and TRBJ1-5, with D possibly matching TRBD1 (6 bases). The CDR3 covers 13 residues. CDR3 nucleotide sequence: TGTGCCAGCAGTTTGACAGGCAGTCAGCCCCGGCATTTT. Translation gives CASSLTGSQPRHF.

This clonotype came up many times. The rearrangement links TRBV27 to TRBJ2-1; D may match TRBD1 or TRBD2 (5 bases each). The CDR3 sequence is 15 residues long. Germline loops: CDR1 MNHEY, CDR2 SMNVEV (reference sequence). Trimming left V 4 bases short and J 2 bases short, with 12 bases between. The CDR3 is CASSSTGRPYNEQFF. CDR3 DNA: TGTGCCAGCAGTTCGACGGGACGCCCCTACAATGAGCAGTTCTTC.

This clonotype was observed many times. This chain's CDR3 is CASSRRTSGSTDTQYF. The CDR3 bases are TGTGCCAGCAGCAGAAGGACTAGCGGGAGTACAGATACGCAGTATTTT. The rearrangement links TRBV11-1 to TRBJ2-3; TRBD2 aligns across 13 bases. Trimming removed 5 bases from V and 3 bases from J; junction bases left unmatched: 5. Germline CDR1 SGHAT, CDR2 FQDESV (reference sequence). CDR3 length equals 16 residues.

This clonotype was detected ten times or more. This chain joins TRBV6-1 and TRBJ1-5, with D possibly being TRBD1 (6 bases). Trimming took 6 bases from V and 0 from J, leaving 18 bases between them. CDR1 and CDR2 (germline): MNHNS, SASEGT. CDR3 size: 17 residues. The CDR3 nucleotides are TGTGCCAGCAGAAGAAAAGGACAGTACGATAGCAATCAGCCCCAGCATTTT. Amino acid sequence: CASRRKGQYDSNQPQHF.

This clonotype was counted a few times. V usage is TRBV19 and J usage is TRBJ1-2, with D perhaps TRBD1 (6 bases). Looked up from germline, CDR1 is LNHDA and CDR2 is SQIVND (reference sequence). CDR3 length: 13 amino acids. In DNA form, the CDR3 reads TGTGATTTGGGGGGCGGAATGAACTATGGCTACACCTTC. It codes for CDLGGGMNYGYTF. Based on the CDR3 plus reference TRBV19 and TRBJ1-2, the full variable domain is DGGITQSPKYLFRKEGQNVTLSCEQNLNHDAMYWYRQDPGQGLRLIYYSQIVNDFQKGDIAEGYSVSREKKESFPLTVTSAQKNPTAFYLCDLGGGMNYGYTFGSGTRLTVV.

This chain uses TRBV5-4 with TRBJ1-1, with D possibly matching TRBD1 (6 bases). This CDR3 is built from 14 residues. The germline V gene has CDR1 SGHNT and CDR2 YYREEE (reference sequence). Trimming removed 2 bases at V and 1 base at J, with 9 bases between. In DNA, the CDR3 is TGTGCCAGCAGCTTCTCGACAGGGAACACTGAAGCTTTCTTT. Translated: CASSFSTGNTEAFF.

The table lists this clonotype with a few counts. CDR3 nucleotide sequence: TGTGCCAGTAGTATTCTCTCTGCCACCGGGGAGCTGTTTTTT. It translates to CASSILSATGELFF. The V gene is TRBV19, the J gene TRBJ2-2; D gene unclear. CDR3 length: 14 residues. Germline CDR1 reads LNHDA; CDR2 reads SQIVND (reference sequence). Trimming left V 3 bases short and J 4 bases short, with 9 bases between.

This clonotype came up a few times. One end of the junction varies from germline; a read error may be responsible. The chain couples TRBV10-3 to TRBJ2-5; no firm D call. This CDR3 contains 14 residues. The V gene's germline CDR1 is ENHRY and CDR2 SYGVKD. CDR3 sequence: CAISAKGSQETRYF. The CDR3 coding sequence is TGTGCCATCAGTGCAAAGGGTTCCCAAGAGACCCGGTACTTC.

This clonotype was found many times. CDR3 in amino acids: CASGTGLINEQFF. The CDR3 DNA reads TGTGCCAGCGGGACAGGGTTAATAAATGAGCAGTTCTTC. The J gene is TRBJ2-1, the V gene TRBV28; TRBD1 agrees at 9 bases. This CDR3 is built from 13 residues. Germline CDR1 and CDR2: MDHEN and SYDVKM. Trimming cost V 8 bases and J 7 bases; bases outside gene matches: 6.